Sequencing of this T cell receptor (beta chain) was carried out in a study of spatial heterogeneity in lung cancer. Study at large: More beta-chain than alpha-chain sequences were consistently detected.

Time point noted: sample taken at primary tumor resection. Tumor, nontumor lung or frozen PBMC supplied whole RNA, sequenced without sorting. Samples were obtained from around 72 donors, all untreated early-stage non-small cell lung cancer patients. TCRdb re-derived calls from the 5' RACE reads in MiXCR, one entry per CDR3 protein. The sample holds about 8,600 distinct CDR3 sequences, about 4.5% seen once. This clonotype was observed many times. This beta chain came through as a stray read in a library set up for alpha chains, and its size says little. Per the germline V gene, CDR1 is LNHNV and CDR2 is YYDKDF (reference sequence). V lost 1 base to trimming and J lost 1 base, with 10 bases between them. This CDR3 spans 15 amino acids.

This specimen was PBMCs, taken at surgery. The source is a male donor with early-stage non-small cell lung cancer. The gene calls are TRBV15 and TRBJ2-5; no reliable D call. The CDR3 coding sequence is TGTGCCACCAGCAGAGGGGTCCTGTTCCAAGAGACCCAGTACTTC. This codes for CATSRGVLFQETQYF.